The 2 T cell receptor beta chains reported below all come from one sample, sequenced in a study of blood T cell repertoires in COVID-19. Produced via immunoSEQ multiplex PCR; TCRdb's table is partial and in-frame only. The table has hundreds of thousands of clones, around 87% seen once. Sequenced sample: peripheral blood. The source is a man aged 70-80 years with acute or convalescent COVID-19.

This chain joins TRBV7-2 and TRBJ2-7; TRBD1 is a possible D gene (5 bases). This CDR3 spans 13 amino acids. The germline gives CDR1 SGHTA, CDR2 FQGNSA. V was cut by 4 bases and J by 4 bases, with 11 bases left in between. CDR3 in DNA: TGTGCCAGCAGCTCGGAACCAGGGTACGAGCAGTACTTC. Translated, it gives CASSSEPGYEQYF.

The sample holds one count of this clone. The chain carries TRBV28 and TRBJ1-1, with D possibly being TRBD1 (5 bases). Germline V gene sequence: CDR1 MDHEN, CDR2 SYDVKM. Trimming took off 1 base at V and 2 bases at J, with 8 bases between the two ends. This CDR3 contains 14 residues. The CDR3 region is CASSLSGVNTEAFF. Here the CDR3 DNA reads TGTGCCAGCAGTTTATCGGGGGTTAACACTGAAGCTTTCTTT.